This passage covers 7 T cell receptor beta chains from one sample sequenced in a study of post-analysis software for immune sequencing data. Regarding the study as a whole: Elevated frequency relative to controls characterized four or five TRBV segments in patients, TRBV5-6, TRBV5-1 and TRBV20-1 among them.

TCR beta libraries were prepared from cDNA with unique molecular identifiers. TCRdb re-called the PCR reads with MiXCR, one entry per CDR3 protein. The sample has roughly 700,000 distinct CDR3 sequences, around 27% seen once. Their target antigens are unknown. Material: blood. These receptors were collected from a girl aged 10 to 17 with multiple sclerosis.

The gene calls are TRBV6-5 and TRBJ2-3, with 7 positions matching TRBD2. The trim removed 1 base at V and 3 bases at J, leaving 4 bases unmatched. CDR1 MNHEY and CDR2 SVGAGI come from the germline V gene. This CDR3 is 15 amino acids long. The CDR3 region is CASSYFGGETDTQYF. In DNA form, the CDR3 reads TGTGCCAGCAGTTACTTTGGGGGGGAAACAGATACGCAGTATTTT.

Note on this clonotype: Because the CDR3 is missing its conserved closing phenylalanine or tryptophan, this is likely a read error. In DNA, the CDR3 is TGCGCCAGCAGCCAAGAAGGAGCGGGGTACAATGAGCAGTTCGTC. It yields the protein CASSQEGAGYNEQFV. This sequence joins TRBV4-3 and TRBJ2-1; 7 nucleotides align to TRBD2. Germline loops: CDR1 LGHNA, CDR2 YSLEER. The trim removed 0 bases at V and 4 bases at J, leaving 3 bases unmatched. The length of the CDR3 is 15 residues.

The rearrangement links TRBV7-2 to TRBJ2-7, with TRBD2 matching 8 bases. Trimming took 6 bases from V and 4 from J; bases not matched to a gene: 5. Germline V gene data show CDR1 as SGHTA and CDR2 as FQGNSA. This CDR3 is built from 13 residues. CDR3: CASSRLARYEQYF. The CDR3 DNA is TGTGCCAGCAGTAGACTAGCGCGATACGAGCAGTACTTC.

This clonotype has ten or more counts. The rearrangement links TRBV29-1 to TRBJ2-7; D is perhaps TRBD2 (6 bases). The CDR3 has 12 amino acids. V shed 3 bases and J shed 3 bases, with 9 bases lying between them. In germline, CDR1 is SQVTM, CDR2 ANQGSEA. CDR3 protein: CSVDGGDYEQYF. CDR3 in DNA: TGCAGCGTTGATGGCGGGGACTACGAGCAGTACTTC.

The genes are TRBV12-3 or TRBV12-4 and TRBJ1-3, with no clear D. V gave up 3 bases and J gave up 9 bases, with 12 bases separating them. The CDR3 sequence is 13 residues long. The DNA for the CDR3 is TGTGCCAGCAGTTTTCTAGCGCGGGGCACCATATATTTT. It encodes CASSFLARGTIYF.

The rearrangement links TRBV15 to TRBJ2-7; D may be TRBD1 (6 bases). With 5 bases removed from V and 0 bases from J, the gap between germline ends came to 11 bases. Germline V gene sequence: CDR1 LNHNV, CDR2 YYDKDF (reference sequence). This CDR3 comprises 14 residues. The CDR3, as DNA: TGTGCCACCAGCCCCGAGACAGGCTCCTACGAGCAGTACTTC. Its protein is CATSPETGSYEQYF.

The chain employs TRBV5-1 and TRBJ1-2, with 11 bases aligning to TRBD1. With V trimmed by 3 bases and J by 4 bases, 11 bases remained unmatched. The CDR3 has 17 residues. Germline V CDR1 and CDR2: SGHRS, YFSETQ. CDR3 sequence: CASSSSIAGQGGYGYTF. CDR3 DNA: TGCGCCAGCAGCTCATCCATCGCGGGACAGGGGGGCTATGGCTACACCTTC.